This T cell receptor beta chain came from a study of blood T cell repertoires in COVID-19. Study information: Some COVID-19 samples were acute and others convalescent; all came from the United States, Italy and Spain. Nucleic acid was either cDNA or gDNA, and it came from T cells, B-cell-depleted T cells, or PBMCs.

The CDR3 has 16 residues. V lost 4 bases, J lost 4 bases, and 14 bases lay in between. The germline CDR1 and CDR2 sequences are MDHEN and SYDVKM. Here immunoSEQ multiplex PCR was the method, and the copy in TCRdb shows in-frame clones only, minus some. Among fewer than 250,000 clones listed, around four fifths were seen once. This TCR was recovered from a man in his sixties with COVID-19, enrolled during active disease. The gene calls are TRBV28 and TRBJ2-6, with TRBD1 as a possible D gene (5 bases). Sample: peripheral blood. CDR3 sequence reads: CASSWGGQMGANVLTF. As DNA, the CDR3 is TGTGCCAGCAGTTGGGGTGGACAAATGGGGGCCAACGTCCTGACTTTC.